The next 14 T cell receptor beta chains were all read from a single sample in a study of blood T cell repertoires in COVID-19. Profiling relied on immunoSEQ multiplex PCR, and the TCRdb table lists in-frame clones only, not all of them. The data hold a few hundred thousand clones, with nearly 90% observed a single time. The sequencing sample was made of peripheral blood. These receptors were obtained from a woman aged 60-75 years with COVID-19, enrolled during active disease.

In DNA form, the CDR3 reads TGTGCCAGCTCCCTCGAGGCCTGGCAGCCCCAGCATTTT. This gives the protein CASSLEAWQPQHF. The chain recombines TRBV18 with TRBJ1-5; D remains ambiguous. Germline lookup yields CDR1 KGHSH and CDR2 LQKENI. Trimming shortened V by 6 bases and J by 7 bases, and 13 bases separated the two germline ends. The CDR3 covers 13 residues.

V gene TRBV6-1 combines with J gene TRBJ2-4; tentative D call: TRBD2 (5 bases). Germline lookup yields CDR1 MNHNS and CDR2 SASEGT. The CDR3 extends over 13 amino acids. With 3 bases removed from V and 7 bases from J, the gap between germline ends came to 10 bases. The CDR3: CASSESPGNIQYF. The CDR3, as DNA: TGTGCCAGCAGTGAGAGCCCGGGGAACATTCAGTACTTC.

This chain links TRBV27 with TRBJ1-1; D is possibly TRBD1 (6 bases). This CDR3 is built from 13 residues. V was clipped by 2 bases and J by 5 bases, with 9 bases between them. The V gene's germline CDR1 is MNHEY and CDR2 SMNVEV (reference sequence). The CDR3 DNA reads as TGTGCCAGCAGTTTAAACAGGGTAACTGAAGCTTTCTTT. It is translated as CASSLNRVTEAFF.

The chain uses TRBV4-2 and TRBJ1-1; possibly TRBD1 for D (6 bases). Looked up from germline, CDR1 is LGHNA and CDR2 is YNFKEQ. This CDR3 region has 12 residues. Trimming left V 0 bases short and J 14 bases short, with 13 bases between. The DNA for the CDR3 is TGTGCCAGCAGCCAAGATAGGACAGAGCCATTCTTT. It codes for CASSQDRTEPFF.

The rearrangement uses TRBV18 and TRBJ2-5; 10 bases fit TRBD2. Germline-derived CDR1 and CDR2 are KGHSH and LQKENI. Germline trimming cut 1 base from V and 2 bases from J; bases unmatched to any gene: 10. The CDR3 runs to 18 residues. The CDR3: CASSPRLAGEAPQETQYF. For the CDR3, the DNA is TGTGCCAGCTCACCACGGCTAGCGGGGGAAGCTCCACAAGAGACCCAGTACTTC.

The rearrangement joins TRBV3-1 (or the pseudogene TRBV3-2) to TRBJ1-3, with D hard to call. The CDR3 totals 17 residues. Germline CDR1 LGHDT, CDR2 YNNKEL (reference sequence). V shed 0 bases and J shed 0 bases, with 12 bases lying between them. CDR3: CASSQEGGRPSGNTIYF. CDR3 DNA sequence: TGTGCCAGCAGCCAAGAAGGAGGGCGGCCCTCTGGAAACACCATATATTTT.

The CDR3 DNA is TGTGCCAGCAGTCCTCACACAGGGTACAATGAGCAGTTCTTC. It encodes CASSPHTGYNEQFF. The chain links TRBV7-3 to TRBJ2-1, with TRBD1 as a possible D gene (6 bases). Trimming cost V 6 bases and J 4 bases, with 13 bases left between them. CDR3 length equals 14 residues. In germline, CDR1 is SGHTA, CDR2 FQGTGA.

This clone was observed a single time. V gene TRBV9 combines with J gene TRBJ1-2; D is uncertain. Germline V lookup: CDR1 SGDLS, CDR2 YYNGEE. The CDR3 totals 14 residues. V was cut by 0 bases and J by 2 bases, with 8 bases left in between. CDR3 sequence: CASSVDSQNYGYTF. CDR3 coding DNA: TGTGCCAGCAGCGTAGATTCACAAAACTATGGCTACACCTTC.

This clone has only a few counts. The J gene is TRBJ1-4, the V gene TRBV25-1; D is ambiguous. Trimming removed 1 base from V and 5 bases from J, with 8 bases in between. Germline lookup yields CDR1 MGHDK and CDR2 SYGVNS. The CDR3 loop spans 14 amino acids. CDR3 loop: CASSEWGGNEKLFF. The CDR3 DNA reads TGTGCCAGCAGTGAATGGGGAGGGAATGAAAAACTGTTTTTT.

The rearrangement links TRBV11-3 to TRBJ1-1; a weak D match, TRBD1 (6 bases). Trimming stripped 1 base from V and 2 bases from J, with 8 bases between. The CDR3 is 14 amino acids. Germline CDR1 reads SGHNT; CDR2 reads YENEEA. The CDR3, as DNA: TGTGCCAGCAGCTTAGGACAGGCCAACACTGAAGCTTTCTTT. This gives the protein CASSLGQANTEAFF.

This chain connects TRBV18 to TRBJ1-6; the D gene is possibly TRBD1 (6 bases). Germline lookup yields CDR1 KGHSH and CDR2 LQKENI. The V gene lost 4 bases and the J gene lost 5 bases, with 9 bases spanning the gap. This CDR3 has 14 residues. CDR3 amino acids: CASSQDSHNSPLHF. The DNA of the CDR3 is TGTGCCAGCTCACAGGACAGCCATAATTCACCCCTCCACTTT. Variable domain in full (rest from reference TRBV18 and TRBJ1-6): NAGVMQNPRHLVRRRGQEARLRCSPMKGHSHVYWYRQLPEEGLKFMVYLQKENIIDESGMPKERFSAEFPKEGPSILRIQQVVRGDSAAYFCASSQDSHNSPLHFGNGTRLTVT.

This clone was seen only once. The V gene is TRBV10-3, the J gene TRBJ2-1, with D possibly TRBD2 on 5 matching bases. CDR1 ENHRY and CDR2 SYGVKD come from the germline V gene. The length of the CDR3 is 19 residues. V gave up 6 bases and J gave up 0 bases, with 24 bases separating them. The CDR3: CAIRGTVSSGPSSYNEQFF. The CDR3 bases are TGTGCCATCAGGGGAACCGTATCCAGCGGACCAAGCTCCTACAATGAGCAGTTCTTC.

The rearrangement joins TRBV6-5 to TRBJ1-5; D perhaps matches TRBD1 (6 bases). Germline V gene data show CDR1 as MNHEY and CDR2 as SVGAGI. The CDR3 covers 15 residues. V was shortened by 6 bases and J by 0 bases, with 12 bases between the two germline ends. The CDR3 spells CASRTGQNSNQPQHF. In DNA form, the CDR3 reads TGTGCCAGCAGAACAGGACAGAATAGCAATCAGCCCCAGCATTTT.

The CDR3 DNA follows: TGTGCCAGCAGCTTAGGACGACAGGGGGCATATGGCTACACCTTC. This codes for CASSLGRQGAYGYTF. The chain uses TRBV7-9 and TRBJ1-2; 10 nucleotides line up with TRBD1. This CDR3 comprises 15 residues. Germline lookup yields CDR1 SEHNR and CDR2 FQNEAQ (reference sequence). The ends lost 1 base at V and 5 bases at J; junction bases unmatched: 4. The full variable domain, its missing parts supplied by reference TRBV7-9 and TRBJ1-2, is DTGVSQNPRHKITKRGQNVTFRCDPISEHNRLYWYRQTLGQGPEFLTYFQNEAQLEKSRLLSDRFSAERPKGSFSTLEIQRTEQGDSAMYLCASSLGRQGAYGYTFGSGTRLTVV.